These 29 T cell receptor beta chains were all obtained from the same sample, sequenced in a study of cytomegalovirus exposure and HLA in healthy donors. PCR primers comprised 60 Vbeta and 13 Jbeta primers. Measured with immunoSEQ multiplex PCR; TCRdb has only the in-frame clones, and not every one. In the table there are roughly 98,000 clones, roughly 76% of which are singletons. What was sequenced was PBMCs. These receptors were collected from a man aged 40-50 years in good health and CMV-seronegative.

CDR3 in DNA: TGTGCCAGCAGCTACCGGTTGAACACTGAAGCTTTCTTT. Its protein product is CASSYRLNTEAFF. The chain is built from TRBV27 and TRBJ1-1; D is uncertain. The germline CDR1 and CDR2 sequences are MNHEY and SMNVEV (reference sequence). The V end lost 6 bases, the J end lost 0 bases, and 8 bases lay between the germline ends. There are 13 residues in the CDR3.

The chain couples TRBV28 to TRBJ1-4; 9 bases are a match to TRBD1. V was clipped by 6 bases and J by 8 bases; unmatched bases: 10. CDR1 and CDR2 (germline): MDHEN, SYDVKM. This CDR3 region has 15 residues. CDR3 bases: TGTGCCAGCAGCCATACAGGGGGCTCGGGCGAAAAACTGTTTTTT. Its translation: CASSHTGGSGEKLFF.

This CDR3 reads CASSFLGGPGQGCGYTF. The CDR3 coding sequence is TGTGCCAGCAGTTTTTTAGGGGGCCCGGGACAGGGGTGTGGCTACACCTTC. The rearrangement uses TRBV28 and TRBJ1-2; 10 bases align to TRBD1. CDR3 length equals 17 residues. V dropped 3 bases and J dropped 7; count of bases not matched to a gene: 14. From germline, CDR1 is MDHEN and CDR2 SYDVKM.

The rearrangement links TRBV4-3 to TRBJ2-4; perhaps TRBD1 as D (6 bases). Germline V gene sequence: CDR1 LGHNA, CDR2 YSLEER. V was trimmed by 0 bases and J by 9 bases, leaving 24 bases between them. CDR3 length equals 18 residues. The DNA for the CDR3 is TGCGCCAGCAGCCAAGAGGGGGCAGGGCGATTAATGGGTCGCATTCAGTACTTC. Translating it yields CASSQEGAGRLMGRIQYF.

This clone was counted a single time. This rearrangement joins TRBV7-2 to TRBJ2-1; tentative D call: TRBD2 (6 bases). There are 17 residues in the CDR3. Trimming left V 4 bases short and J 2 bases short, with 18 bases between. Germline V CDR1 and CDR2: SGHTA, FQGNSA. Here the CDR3 reads CASSYRRVRGAYNEQFF. CDR3 DNA: TGTGCCAGCAGCTACCGGCGGGTGCGGGGCGCCTACAATGAGCAGTTCTTC.

The chain combines TRBV27 with TRBJ1-5; the D is unclear. Looked up from germline, CDR1 is MNHEY and CDR2 is SMNVEV (reference sequence). CDR3 length: 12 amino acids. V was pared by 4 bases and J by 6 bases, with 7 bases between. CDR3 protein: CASSWAGQPQHF. DNA for the CDR3: TGTGCCAGCAGTTGGGCGGGTCAGCCCCAGCATTTT.

The chain joins TRBV7-9 to TRBJ1-3; 8 bases agree with TRBD1. V was pared by 1 base and J by 0 bases, with 2 bases of the junction left unmatched. The CDR3 consists of 16 residues. From germline, CDR1 is SEHNR and CDR2 FQNEAQ (reference sequence). Written as DNA, the CDR3 is TGTGCCAGCAGCTTAGGCACAGGGGGCTCTGGAAACACCATATATTTT. This sequence encodes CASSLGTGGSGNTIYF.

The V and J genes are TRBV5-1 and TRBJ2-5; TRBD1 aligns across 7 bases. The length of the CDR3 is 14 residues. Germline-derived CDR1 and CDR2 are SGHRS and YFSETQ. The trim removed 4 bases at V and 2 bases at J, leaving 5 bases unmatched. In DNA, the CDR3 is TGCGCCAGCAGCCTACGGACAGGACAAGAGACCCAGTACTTC. It translates to CASSLRTGQETQYF.

The chain has TRBV19 and TRBJ1-2; TRBD1 might be the D (6 bases). The V and J ends lost 3 bases and 0 bases respectively, with 17 bases between them. Germline-derived CDR1 and CDR2 are LNHDA and SQIVND (reference sequence). The CDR3 covers 17 residues. CDR3: CASSITRDTGSNYGYTF. The CDR3 DNA reads as TGTGCCAGTAGTATTACCCGGGACACTGGGTCTAACTATGGCTACACCTTC.

The V call is TRBV9, the J call TRBJ2-3, with 7 bases identical to TRBD2. The V and J ends lost 0 bases and 8 bases, in that order; junction bases with no gene match: 6. The CDR3 totals 14 residues. Germline values: CDR1 SGDLS, CDR2 YYNGEE. The CDR3 sequence: CASSVVGGSGTQYF. As DNA, the CDR3 is TGTGCCAGCAGCGTAGTCGGGGGGAGCGGTACGCAGTATTTT.

The chain is built from TRBV18 and TRBJ1-3, with 9 bases fitting TRBD1. Germline V gene sequence: CDR1 KGHSH, CDR2 LQKENI. This CDR3 region has 15 residues. V was clipped by 3 bases and J by 7 bases; unmatched bases: 7. CDR3 sequence (DNA): TGTGCCAGCTCACCCGATGACAGGGGGTTGAACACCATATATTTT. Its translation: CASSPDDRGLNTIYF.

This clone was seen a handful of times. The chain joins TRBV5-4 to TRBJ2-3; 10 nucleotides align to TRBD2. CDR3 size: 15 residues. The J segment lost 2 bases and the V segment lost 4 bases, leaving 4 bases of the junction unmatched. CDR1 is SGHNT, CDR2 YYREEE, per germline (reference sequence). Here the CDR3 reads CASSPTSGITDTQYF. CDR3 nucleotide sequence: TGTGCCAGCAGCCCCACTAGCGGGATCACAGATACGCAGTATTTT.

V usage is TRBV9 and J usage is TRBJ2-2; D gene unclear. V was clipped by 4 bases and J by 4 bases, with 11 bases between them. This CDR3 is built from 14 residues. Germline CDR1 reads SGDLS; CDR2 reads YYNGEE. DNA for the CDR3: TGTGCCAGCAGCCCTCGAGGCACCACCGGGGAGCTGTTTTTT. Protein: CASSPRGTTGELFF.

The chain carries TRBV11-3 and TRBJ2-2; unclear D gene. Trimming cost V 6 bases and J 7 bases, with 12 bases left between them. CDR1 is SGHNT and CDR2 is YENEEA in the germline V gene. CDR3 length: 13 residues. The CDR3 loop is CASSPWLNGELFF. CDR3 nucleotide sequence: TGTGCCAGCAGTCCATGGCTGAACGGGGAGCTGTTTTTT.

The chain joins TRBV29-1 to TRBJ2-1; tentative D call: TRBD1 (5 bases). V lost 0 bases to trimming and J lost 6 bases, with 9 bases between them. The CDR3 consists of 13 residues. CDR1 is SQVTM and CDR2 is ANQGSEA in the germline V gene. The CDR3, as DNA: TGCAGCGTTGAAGAACCAAGGGGCAATGAGCAGTTCTTC. It encodes CSVEEPRGNEQFF.

This clone was observed a handful of times. This chain joins TRBV4-3 and TRBJ1-4, with a tentative D call TRBD1 (5 bases). Between the trimmed V and J ends, which lost 0 bases and 7 bases, there was a span of 12 bases. The CDR3 totals 15 residues. Germline V lookup: CDR1 LGHNA, CDR2 YSLEER. The CDR3 bases are TGCGCCAGCAGCCAAGATCACGGGGGTCCTGAAAAACTGTTTTTT. This encodes CASSQDHGGPEKLFF.

V usage is TRBV7-2 and J usage is TRBJ2-7, with D perhaps TRBD1 (7 bases). The germline V gene has CDR1 SGHTA and CDR2 FQGNSA. The V end lost 1 base, the J end lost 4 bases, and 14 bases lay between the germline ends. The CDR3 consists of 15 residues. This CDR3 is CASSLVAGGLYEQYF. CDR3 DNA sequence: TGTGCCAGCAGCTTAGTTGCAGGGGGGTTATACGAGCAGTACTTC. The full variable domain, with the rest looked up from reference TRBV7-2 and TRBJ2-7, is GAGVSQSPSNKVTEKGKDVELRCDPISGHTALYWYRQSLGQGLEFLIYFQGNSAPDKSGLPSDRFSAERTGGSVSTLTIQRTQQEDSAVYLCASSLVAGGLYEQYFGPGTRLTVT.

This chain's CDR3 is CASSYKGYEQYF. In DNA form, the CDR3 reads TGTGCCAGTAGCTACAAGGGGTACGAGCAGTACTTC. J is TRBJ2-7 and V is TRBV19, with TRBD1 as a possible D gene (5 bases). The germline V gene encodes CDR1 LNHDA and CDR2 SQIVND (reference sequence). V dropped 6 bases and J dropped 4 bases, with 10 bases sitting between them. The CDR3 is 12 amino acids.

With regard to this clone: Given a far larger clone just one base away, this is likely a sequencing read error. The chain has TRBV19 and TRBJ2-1; maybe TRBD2 (6 bases). From germline, CDR1 is LNHDA and CDR2 SQIVND (reference sequence). CDR3 length: 14 residues. CDR3 coding DNA: TGTGCCAGTAGTGGGACTGATGGCTACAATGGGCAGTTCTTC. Amino acid sequence: CASSGTDGYNGQFF.

A few counts support this clone. This chain uses TRBV7-9 with TRBJ2-3; 7 positions match TRBD2. From germline, CDR1 is SEHNR and CDR2 FQNEAQ (reference sequence). J gave up 5 bases and V 1 base, and 9 bases lay outside the gene matches. The CDR3 runs 16 residues. The CDR3 spells CASSLGGLGAQDTQYF. CDR3 nucleotide sequence: TGTGCCAGCAGCTTAGGTGGACTAGGGGCACAAGATACGCAGTATTTT.

This clone has only a few counts. The chain is built from TRBV9 and TRBJ2-7, with D perhaps matching TRBD1 (6 bases). Germline V gene data show CDR1 as SGDLS and CDR2 as YYNGEE. The CDR3 consists of 14 residues. Between the trimmed V and J ends, which lost 4 bases and 2 bases, there was a span of 13 bases. In nucleotides, the CDR3 is TGTGCCAGCAGCCCGAGAGGACAGACCTACGAGCAGTACTTC. Translating it yields CASSPRGQTYEQYF.

The chain employs TRBV27 and TRBJ1-5; no definite D call. V lost 2 bases to trimming and J lost 2 bases, with 7 bases between them. The CDR3 spans 14 residues. The germline V gene encodes CDR1 MNHEY and CDR2 SMNVEV (reference sequence). For the CDR3, the DNA is TGTGCCAGCAGTTTACGGTCGGGCAATCAGCCCCAGCATTTT. Translation: CASSLRSGNQPQHF.

This clone was recorded only once. V is TRBV2 and J is TRBJ2-3; TRBD1 might be the D (6 bases). The CDR3 is made up of 17 amino acids. V dropped 5 bases and J dropped 2 bases, with 20 bases sitting between them. Germline CDR1 SNHLY, CDR2 FYNNEI. Here the CDR3 reads CASSFRDTHRLTDTQYF. CDR3 DNA: TGTGCCAGCAGTTTTCGGGACACCCATCGCCTCACAGATACGCAGTATTTT.

On this clone itself: The same CDR3 is also encoded by other DNA sequences in this sample. The chain has TRBV4-3 and TRBJ2-7; D is unresolved. The CDR3 runs 15 residues. V was trimmed by 1 base and J by 0 bases, leaving 10 bases between them. CDR1 and CDR2 (germline): LGHNA, YSLEER. The CDR3 bases are TGCGCCAGCAGCCAAGTGACGGGTAGCTCCTACGAGCAGTACTTC. It is translated as CASSQVTGSSYEQYF.

This chain connects TRBV28 to TRBJ1-2; 8 bases align to TRBD1. This CDR3 region has 16 residues. Germline V gene sequence: CDR1 MDHEN, CDR2 SYDVKM. V was pared by 4 bases and J by 4 bases, with 11 bases of the junction left unmatched. The CDR3 protein is CASSWAGQARVYGYTF. In DNA form, the CDR3 reads TGTGCCAGCAGTTGGGCGGGACAGGCCCGCGTCTATGGCTACACCTTC.

The chain employs TRBV7-3 and TRBJ2-3; the D gene is possibly TRBD2 (6 bases). Germline V gives CDR1 SGHTA, CDR2 FQGTGA. The CDR3 sequence is 13 residues long. V lost 5 bases and J 5 bases, leaving 11 bases between the germline ends. CDR3 residues: CASSLGGLDTQYF. CDR3 DNA sequence: TGTGCCAGCAGCCTTGGGGGGTTAGATACGCAGTATTTT.

The chain uses TRBV28 and TRBJ1-6; 9 nucleotides agree with TRBD1. With 7 bases clipped from V and 7 bases from J, the junction kept 8 bases outside the gene matches. CDR1 is MDHEN, CDR2 SYDVKM, per germline. The CDR3 runs to 15 residues. The CDR3 is CASTLKGTGNSPLHF. In DNA form, the CDR3 reads TGTGCCAGCACCCTAAAAGGGACAGGGAATTCACCCCTCCACTTT. Variable domain in full (rest from reference TRBV28 and TRBJ1-6): DVKVTQSSRYLVKRTGEKVFLECVQDMDHENMFWYRQDPGLGLRLIYFSYDVKMKEKGDIPEGYSVSREKKERFSLILESASTNQTSMYLCASTLKGTGNSPLHFGNGTRLTVT.

The chain employs TRBV4-2 and TRBJ2-5, with D possibly being TRBD2 (6 bases). The V end was cut by 0 bases, the J end by 5 bases, with 16 bases between. This CDR3 is built from 16 residues. Germline CDR1 and CDR2: LGHNA and YNFKEQ. The chain's CDR3 is CASSQESQYGGETQYF. The CDR3 nucleotides read TGTGCCAGCAGCCAAGAAAGTCAGTATGGGGGGGAGACCCAGTACTTC.

This clone was observed a single time. This chain connects TRBV28 to TRBJ2-2, with TRBD2 identical over 9 bases. The CDR3 spans 16 residues. Germline values: CDR1 MDHEN, CDR2 SYDVKM. The ends lost 2 bases at V and 4 bases at J; junction bases unmatched: 5. The CDR3 loop reads CASSLRREGRTGELFF. The CDR3 nucleotides read TGTGCCAGCAGTTTAAGGCGGGAGGGGCGCACCGGGGAGCTGTTTTTT. Combining the CDR3 with reference TRBV28 and TRBJ2-2 gives the whole variable domain DVKVTQSSRYLVKRTGEKVFLECVQDMDHENMFWYRQDPGLGLRLIYFSYDVKMKEKGDIPEGYSVSREKKERFSLILESASTNQTSMYLCASSLRREGRTGELFFGEGSRLTVL.